One sample yielded the 19 T cell receptor beta chains listed below, sequenced in a study of shared clonotypes between healthy human individuals. The assay was immunoSEQ multiplex PCR, and TCRdb's table has in-frame clones only and misses some. The sample contains approximately 2.3 million clones, approximately 93% of which appear only once. The sample was naive CD4+ T cells from PBMCs. Subset reported: CD45RA+ positively selected. Receptor source: a man aged 18 to 29 in good health. Some clones in this sample may be carry-over from other donors' samples.

This chain joins TRBV7-3 and TRBJ2-1; D is perhaps TRBD1 (7 bases). With 5 bases removed from V and 7 bases from J, the gap between germline ends came to 21 bases. CDR1 SGHTA and CDR2 FQGTGA come from the germline V gene. There are 16 residues in the CDR3. Written as DNA, the CDR3 is TGTGCCAGCAGCAAACTGACAGGGACTGGGATAAATGAGCAGTTCTTC. Residues: CASSKLTGTGINEQFF.

The V and J genes are TRBV5-1 and TRBJ2-7, with D possibly being TRBD2 (6 bases). Trimming shortened V by 4 bases and J by 9 bases, and 14 bases separated the two germline ends. This CDR3 comprises 12 residues. The V gene's germline CDR1 is SGHRS and CDR2 YFSETQ. The CDR3 nucleotides are TGCGCCAGCAGCCCGGAAAGTAGCGGGCAGTACTTC. This sequence encodes CASSPESSGQYF.

The rearrangement links TRBV14 to TRBJ1-2; D possibly corresponds to TRBD1 (6 bases). CDR3 length equals 12 residues. The V end lost 2 bases, the J end lost 12 bases, and 13 bases lay between the germline ends. Looked up from germline, CDR1 is SGHDN and CDR2 is FVKESK. For the CDR3, the DNA is TGTGCCAGCAGCCAACAGGGGCCACTTCACACCTTC. It encodes CASSQQGPLHTF.

V usage is TRBV28 and J usage is TRBJ1-3; D is perhaps TRBD1 (5 bases). The ends were cut back, 3 bases at V and 1 base at J, with 13 bases in the middle. The CDR3 is 16 residues long. Looked up from germline, CDR1 is MDHEN and CDR2 is SYDVKM. The CDR3 reads CASSFSGWGSGNTIYF. The DNA for the CDR3 is TGTGCCAGCAGTTTTTCGGGTTGGGGGTCTGGAAACACCATATATTTT. The full variable domain, with the rest looked up from reference TRBV28 and TRBJ1-3, is DVKVTQSSRYLVKRTGEKVFLECVQDMDHENMFWYRQDPGLGLRLIYFSYDVKMKEKGDIPEGYSVSREKKERFSLILESASTNQTSMYLCASSFSGWGSGNTIYFGEGSWLTVV.

This clone was observed once. The chain has TRBV7-3 and TRBJ2-3; perhaps TRBD2 as D (6 bases). V was cut by 5 bases and J by 0 bases, with 15 bases left in between. CDR3 length equals 16 residues. Germline V gives CDR1 SGHTA, CDR2 FQGTGA. Here the CDR3 reads CASSPDRGTSTDTQYF. The CDR3 DNA sequence: TGTGCCAGCAGCCCAGATCGAGGGACTAGCACAGATACGCAGTATTTT.

The rearrangement uses TRBV9 and TRBJ2-2; D ambiguous. Germline assignment: CDR1 SGDLS and CDR2 YYNGEE. Trimming took 6 bases from V and 6 from J, leaving 9 bases between them. This CDR3 region has 12 residues. The CDR3 nucleotides are TGTGCCAGCACCCGTAACCCCGGGGAGCTGTTTTTT. It encodes CASTRNPGELFF.

The chain links TRBV23-1 to TRBJ1-5, with TRBD1 identical over 9 bases. TRBV23-1 is placed among ORFs of uncertain function. The CDR3 totals 20 residues. With V trimmed by 2 bases and J by 0 bases, 14 bases remained unmatched. The CDR3 reads CASSQNTRTGATYSNQPQHF. CDR3 DNA sequence: TGCGCCAGCAGTCAAAATACGAGGACAGGGGCGACTTATAGCAATCAGCCCCAGCATTTT.

The chain links TRBV28 to TRBJ2-4; D is uncertain. CDR3 length: 13 residues. V was pared by 6 bases and J by 7 bases, with 13 bases between. Germline V gene sequence: CDR1 MDHEN, CDR2 SYDVKM. The chain's CDR3 is CASSRPPLNIQYF. In DNA, the CDR3 is TGTGCCAGCAGCCGCCCTCCCTTGAACATTCAGTACTTC. The whole variable domain, remainder taken from reference TRBV28 and TRBJ2-4, is DVKVTQSSRYLVKRTGEKVFLECVQDMDHENMFWYRQDPGLGLRLIYFSYDVKMKEKGDIPEGYSVSREKKERFSLILESASTNQTSMYLCASSRPPLNIQYFGAGTRLSVL.

The chain has TRBV25-1 and TRBJ2-3; unclear D gene. This CDR3 is built from 15 residues. Germline-derived CDR1 and CDR2 are MGHDK and SYGVNS. Trimming took 3 bases from V and 2 from J, leaving 12 bases between them. Written as DNA, the CDR3 is TGTGCCAGCAGTGACTCGCTTGCGGTCACAGATACGCAGTATTTT. Amino acid sequence: CASSDSLAVTDTQYF. The whole variable domain, remainder taken from reference TRBV25-1 and TRBJ2-3, is EADIYQTPRYLVIGTGKKITLECSQTMGHDKMYWYQQDPGMELHLIHYSYGVNSTEKGDLSSESTVSRIRTEHFPLTLESARPSHTSQYLCASSDSLAVTDTQYFGPGTRLTVL.

The chain recombines TRBV18 with TRBJ2-3; D may be TRBD2 (6 bases). The germline CDR1 and CDR2 sequences are KGHSH and LQKENI. V dropped 4 bases and J dropped 4 bases, with 9 bases sitting between them. The length of the CDR3 is 13 residues. CDR3: CASSLGTSDTQYF. The CDR3 DNA reads as TGTGCCAGCTCACTCGGGACTTCAGATACGCAGTATTTT.

This clone was seen a single time. Additional DNA sequences in this sample encode the identical CDR3. This chain uses TRBV5-6 with TRBJ2-5; maybe TRBD1 (5 bases). The ends were cut back, 0 bases at V and 5 bases at J, with 11 bases in the middle. The CDR3 length is 14 residues. Germline-derived CDR1 and CDR2 are SGHDT and YYEEEE. The CDR3 DNA sequence: TGTGCCAGCAGCTTGGGGGCAGGGCGGGAGACCCAGTACTTC. This gives the protein CASSLGAGRETQYF.

The genes are TRBV21-1 and TRBJ2-2; no DNA check was done on the table's D call, TRBD1. TRBV21-1 is a listed pseudogene. This CDR3 spans 15 amino acids. The CDR3 spells CASSKMGVNTGELFF. In nucleotides, the CDR3 is TGTGCCAGCAGCAAAATGGGCGTGAACACCGGGGAGCTGTTTTTT.

The chain combines TRBV19 with TRBJ2-3; D not resolved. Trimming stripped 5 bases from V and 2 bases from J, with 11 bases between. Per the germline V gene, CDR1 is LNHDA and CDR2 is SQIVND (reference sequence). The length of the CDR3 is 14 residues. DNA for the CDR3: TGTGCCAGTAGTGGAAGGTGGGTCACAGATACGCAGTATTTT. Translating it yields CASSGRWVTDTQYF.

In regard to this clone: Other DNA sequences in the sample encode the same CDR3. J is TRBJ2-5 and V is TRBV5-1, with a possible D match to TRBD1 (5 bases). V shed 0 bases and J shed 5 bases, with 11 bases lying between them. CDR3 length: 14 amino acids. Germline V gene data show CDR1 as SGHRS and CDR2 as YFSETQ. The CDR3 spells CASSLGGARETQYF. CDR3 nucleotides: TGCGCCAGCAGCTTGGGTGGGGCGCGGGAGACCCAGTACTTC.

The genes are TRBV7-8 and TRBJ2-1; 9 bases are shared with TRBD2. Trimming cost V 5 bases and J 7 bases; bases outside gene matches: 9. Germline CDR1 reads SGHVS; CDR2 reads FQNEAQ. CDR3 length: 15 residues. The CDR3 protein is CASSQSFLAGNEQFF. In DNA, the CDR3 is TGTGCCAGCAGCCAATCCTTCCTAGCGGGGAATGAGCAGTTCTTC.

V gene TRBV30 combines with J gene TRBJ2-1; 10 nucleotides agree with TRBD2. Germline CDR1 GTSNPN, CDR2 SVGIG (reference sequence). The CDR3 is 16 residues long. J was trimmed by 5 bases and V by 0 bases; bases with no gene match: 7. This CDR3 reads CAWSVLRGTSDNEQFF. The DNA for the CDR3 is TGTGCCTGGAGTGTACTTAGGGGGACTAGCGACAATGAGCAGTTCTTC.

The chain couples TRBV20-1 to TRBJ2-7; D unresolved. CDR1 and CDR2 (germline): DFQATT, SNEGSKA (reference sequence). This CDR3 is 11 amino acids long. V dropped 5 bases and J dropped 1 base, with 6 bases sitting between them. CDR3 nucleotide sequence: TGCAGTGCTCACGAATCCTACGAGCAGTACTTC. Encoded protein: CSAHESYEQYF.

V usage is TRBV11-2 and J usage is TRBJ1-4; D perhaps matches TRBD1 (5 bases). The CDR3 covers 19 residues. The V end was cut by 6 bases, the J end by 0 bases, with 23 bases between. Germline assignment: CDR1 SGHAT and CDR2 FQNNGV. The CDR3 spells CASRPNWAGTASTNEKLFF. CDR3 coding DNA: TGTGCCAGCAGACCCAATTGGGCCGGGACTGCCTCAACTAATGAAAAACTGTTTTTT. Filled out from reference TRBV11-2 and TRBJ1-4, the complete variable domain reads EAGVAQSPRYKIIEKRQSVAFWCNPISGHATLYWYQQILGQGPKLLIQFQNNGVVDDSQLPKDRFSAERLKGVDSTLKIQPAKLEDSAVYLCASRPNWAGTASTNEKLFFGSGTQLSVL.

Remarks on this clone: The identical CDR3 is also encoded by other nucleotide sequences in the sample. The rearrangement joins TRBV2 to TRBJ2-7; TRBD1 is a possible D gene (5 bases). The germline V gene has CDR1 SNHLY and CDR2 FYNNEI. The CDR3 has 11 amino acids. Deletions cut 7 bases from V and 4 bases from J, with 8 bases between. CDR3 DNA: TGTGCCAGCACCCCAGGGTACGAGCAGTACTTC. Its translation: CASTPGYEQYF. Combining the CDR3 with reference TRBV2 and TRBJ2-7 gives the whole variable domain EPEVTQTPSHQVTQMGQEVILRCVPISNHLYFYWYRQILGQKVEFLVSFYNNEISEKSEIFDDQFSVERPDGSNFTLKIRSTKLEDSAMYFCASTPGYEQYFGPGTRLTVT.